This T cell receptor (beta chain) was recovered during a study of blood T cells in healthy people across ages. Study-level findings and limits: TCR beta diversity, measured per million T cells, fell in a roughly linear way with age. Naive CD4+ cell counts and diversity both ran higher in long-lived than in aged donors.

This clonotype was counted a few times. Its antigen remains unidentified. V dropped 4 bases and J dropped 0 bases, with 21 bases sitting between them. This CDR3 has 18 amino acids. Germline-derived CDR1 and CDR2 are SGHAT and FQNNGV. Next came a second PCR, run for about 6 to 12 cycles, which used a sample-barcoded 5' primer along with a J-beta primer mix. One entry per CDR3 protein, called by TCRdb with MiXCR from the 5' RACE reads. The data hold 1.5 million to 2 million distinct CDR3 sequences, with less than 50% observed a single time. RNA extraction gave at least 6 micrograms of total RNA per sample.

The chain is built from TRBV11-2 and TRBJ1-2, with D hard to call. The TCR originated in a woman aged 40 to 50 in good health. The specimen was blood. The CDR3: CASSSVFGRAGSNYGYTF. The CDR3 DNA sequence: TGTGCCAGCAGCTCTGTGTTCGGGAGGGCAGGCTCTAACTATGGCTACACCTTC.